This T cell receptor (beta chain) was found in a study of blood T cell repertoires in COVID-19. At the level of the study: The United States, Italy and Spain supplied acute and convalescent COVID-19 samples. PBMCs, B-cell-depleted T cells, or T cells provided the cDNA or gDNA that made up the material.

V was clipped by 4 bases and J by 5 bases; unmatched bases: 7. CDR3 length: 15 amino acids. Germline V CDR1 and CDR2: MNHEY, SVGEGT. Authors' processing steps: Amplification of reference gene primers provided the estimated nucleated cell counts. Data came from immunoSEQ multiplex PCR; TCRdb stores just in-frame clones and leaves some out. The V and J calls and clone size were taken over from that table, and D and trimming were inferred from the DNA. Altogether approximately 100,000 clones are present, 75% to 90% being singletons, with the ten largest covering less than 6.5%. The specimen was peripheral blood. The chain uses TRBV6-2 or TRBV6-3 and TRBJ2-1; 8 bases are shared with TRBD2. The sequence came from an elderly woman with active COVID-19. CDR3 sequence: CASSSSGSIHNEQFF. In nucleotides, the CDR3 is TGTGCCAGCAGTTCCAGCGGGAGCATACACAATGAGCAGTTCTTC.